This T cell receptor beta chain was documented in a study of cytotoxic CD8 clonotypes in ibrutinib-treated CLL. The method was immunoSEQ multiplex PCR; TCRdb's version includes in-frame clones alone and lacks a portion of them. The data show some 92,000 clones, approximately 71% seen once. The CDR3 has 16 amino acids. The V and J ends lost 6 bases and 7 bases respectively, with 22 bases between them. Per germline, CDR1 SGHVS and CDR2 FQNEAQ. The sequencing used PBMCs, collected after 24 months of ibrutinib treatment. The gene calls are TRBV7-8 and TRBJ2-1; TRBD1 is a possible D gene (6 bases). The clonotype comes from a human donor with chronic lymphocytic leukemia. CDR3 residues: CASRQTGTGIRNEQFF. CDR3 sequence (DNA): TGTGCCAGCAGACAAACAGGGACGGGCATTAGGAATGAGCAGTTCTTC.